The rows below give T cell receptor beta chains drawn from one sample of a study of beta chain features in type 1 diabetes. Assay used: immunoSEQ multiplex PCR; TCRdb lists only in-frame clones, some missing. The sample carries more than 250,000 clones, roughly 22% recorded once. Sequencing was done on a sample of naive CD4+ T cells from blood. Receptor source: a woman between 40 and 50 years old with type 1 diabetes. CDR3s include the opening cysteine and the closing phenylalanine or tryptophan. The D gene is left open where the match is weak. A row's size may be missing; if present it is once, few, many or a size class.

V: TRBV14; J: TRBJ1-6; size: -; D: TRBD1; CDR3: CASSQERAGGGSPLHF; DNA: TGTGCCAGCAGCCAAGAGAGGGCAGGGGGCGGTTCACCCCTCCACTTT
V: TRBV14; J: TRBJ2-2; size: -; D: -; CDR3: CASSQVMATWITGELFF; DNA: TGTGCCAGCAGCCAAGTAATGGCGACTTGGATCACCGGGGAGCTGTTTTTT
V: TRBV27; J: TRBJ1-5; size: few; D: -; CDR3: CASSSSSDSNQPQHF; DNA: TGTGCCAGCAGCTCATCCAGTGATAGCAATCAGCCCCAGCATTTT
V: TRBV4-2; J: TRBJ2-7; size: few; D: -; CDR3: CASSLGRAAYEQYF; DNA: TGTGCCAGCAGCCTAGGCAGGGCGGCCTACGAGCAGTACTTC
V: TRBV6-1; J: TRBJ2-5; size: few; D: -; CDR3: CASSEPRGQETQYF; DNA: TGTGCCAGCAGTGAACCAAGGGGGCAAGAGACCCAGTACTTC
V: TRBV7-9; J: TRBJ2-1; size: few; D: -; CDR3: CASSFLLPDNEQFF; DNA: TGTGCCAGCAGCTTTCTGTTACCGGACAATGAGCAGTTCTTC
V: TRBV27; J: TRBJ2-2; size: -; D: -; CDR3: CASREGGARELFF; DNA: TGTGCCAGCAGAGAAGGGGGGGCCAGGGAGCTGTTTTTT
V: TRBV2; J: TRBJ2-7; size: -; D: -; CDR3: CASSEGASAIYEQYF; DNA: TGTGCCAGCAGTGAAGGGGCTAGCGCTATCTACGAGCAGTACTTC
V: TRBV29-1; J: TRBJ2-5; size: -; D: -; CDR3: CSVPGDVTQYF; DNA: TGCAGCGTTCCAGGGGATGTGACCCAGTACTTC
V: TRBV19; J: TRBJ1-2; size: -; D: -; CDR3: CASRKQGGYTF; DNA: TGTGCCAGTAGAAAACAGGGTGGCTACACCTTC
V: TRBV29-1; J: TRBJ2-2; size: few; D: -; CDR3: CSVVQGETGELFF; DNA: TGCAGCGTTGTCCAAGGGGAAACCGGGGAGCTGTTTTTT
V: TRBV6-5; J: TRBJ2-4; size: -; D: -; CDR3: CASSYDLTLAKNIQYF; DNA: TGTGCCAGCAGTTACGACCTGACACTAGCCAAAAACATTCAGTACTTC
V: TRBV6-5; J: TRBJ1-1; size: -; D: -; CDR3: CASKKPGSIIEAFF; DNA: TGTGCCAGCAAAAAACCGGGATCCATTATTGAAGCTTTCTTT
V: TRBV7-9; J: TRBJ1-2; size: -; D: -; CDR3: CASIGRGLGEANYGYTF; DNA: TGTGCCAGCATCGGTCGAGGACTAGGAGAAGCTAACTATGGCTACACCTTC
V: TRBV7-2; J: TRBJ2-7; size: -; D: -; CDR3: CASSLGRGDEQYF; DNA: TGTGCCAGCAGCTTAGGGCGGGGAGACGAGCAGTACTTC
V: TRBV5-4; J: TRBJ2-7; size: -; D: TRBD1; CDR3: CASSSGPDRGVYEQYF; DNA: TGTGCCAGCAGCTCCGGACCGGACAGGGGAGTCTACGAGCAGTACTTC
V: TRBV5-4; J: TRBJ1-3; size: few; D: -; CDR3: CASSSSGPFSGNTIYF; DNA: TGTGCCAGCAGCTCCTCGGGTCCCTTCTCTGGAAACACCATATATTTT
V: TRBV9; J: TRBJ2-7; size: few; D: -; CDR3: CASSPGQPWSSYEQYF; DNA: TGTGCCAGCAGCCCTGGACAGCCTTGGAGCTCCTACGAGCAGTACTTC
V: TRBV28; J: TRBJ1-1; size: few; D: TRBD1; CDR3: CASRLRRGLGNTEAFF; DNA: TGTGCCAGCAGACTTCGAAGGGGGCTGGGAAACACTGAAGCTTTCTTT
V: TRBV7-9; J: TRBJ2-3; size: few; D: -; CDR3: CASSWAGETDTQYF; DNA: TGTGCCAGCAGTTGGGCAGGGGAAACAGATACGCAGTATTTT
V: TRBV19; J: TRBJ2-5; size: -; D: TRBD1; CDR3: CASSMWTGQETQYF; DNA: TGTGCCAGTAGTATGTGGACAGGTCAAGAGACCCAGTACTTC
V: TRBV7-2; J: TRBJ2-5; size: -; D: TRBD2; CDR3: CASTQAGGQETQYF; DNA: TGTGCCAGCACTCAGGCGGGAGGACAAGAGACCCAGTACTTC
V: TRBV2; J: TRBJ1-1; size: -; D: TRBD1; CDR3: CASSLTGASAFF; DNA: TGTGCCAGCAGCCTCACAGGGGCATCCGCTTTCTTT
V: TRBV29-1; J: TRBJ2-7; size: -; D: -; CDR3: CSVVRGDSLGGEQYF; DNA: TGCAGCGTTGTAAGGGGGGACAGCCTTGGGGGTGAGCAGTACTTC
V: TRBV30; J: TRBJ1-2; size: -; D: -; CDR3: CAWVRTDKDHGYTF; DNA: TGTGCCTGGGTCAGGACAGACAAGGATCATGGCTACACCTTC